This T cell receptor (beta chain) comes out of a study of read filtering for tumor transcriptome and immune sequencing. Findings of the study overall: Single-read clonotypes: around 81% of IR-seq clonotypes (around 3.5% of reads), 74.6% of RNA-seq clonotypes (roughly 49% of reads).

From 300 to 450 ng of RNA, a library with molecular barcoded alpha/delta and beta/gamma adaptors was made. TCRdb re-called the reads with MiXCR, one entry per CDR3 protein. The table includes fewer than 90,000 distinct CDR3 sequences, roughly 12% detected once. In germline, CDR1 is SGHDT, CDR2 YYEEEE. Trimming took 0 bases from V and 5 from J; bases not matched to a gene: 3. This CDR3 comprises 16 residues. Comments on this clonotype: The antigen is not known.

This sequence was found in a donor older than 35 with multiple myeloma. The sample consisted of a population of CD138-negative cells sorted from bone marrow. The V gene is TRBV5-6, the J gene TRBJ2-1; 12 bases are a match to TRBD2. CDR3 nucleotides: TGTGCCAGCAGCTTGGGAAGACTAGCGGGAGACAATGAGCAGTTCTTC. Protein sequence: CASSLGRLAGDNEQFF.